The 29 T cell receptor beta chains below come from one sample, sequenced in a study of T-cell memory formation after mild COVID-19 (dated by TCRdb to about 2021). Receptor libraries were prepared by 5' RACE. These reads were obtained on an Illumina NovaSeq 6000. Through fastp at Q25 and MiXCR, TCRdb rebuilt clones from the public reads, retaining in-frame beta chains. Every entry covers one CDR3 protein and lists the most common genes and DNA from its rows. The sample contains 530,000 or so distinct CDR3 sequences, 17% of them found a single time. About 7.4% of the sample is in the top ten clones. The sample taken for sequencing was PBMCs or a T cell subset sorted from them (not recorded which). These receptors all come from an adult woman who had mild COVID-19 (a few samples of this study predate the infection). The sample titles of this study are shuffled in the database, so cell type and time point are left out; the donor was told from shared clones.

This chain connects TRBV11-1 to TRBJ1-2; D is possibly TRBD1 (5 bases). The length of the CDR3 is 16 residues. V shed 0 bases and J shed 3 bases, with 14 bases lying between them. In germline, CDR1 is SGHAT, CDR2 FQDESV (reference sequence). The CDR3 nucleotides are TGTGCCAGCAGCTTAGCGAGGGGAGGCAACGACTATGGCTACACCTTC. Translating gives CASSLARGGNDYGYTF. The full variable domain, in which reference TRBV11-1 and TRBJ1-2 provide the parts outside the CDR3, is EAEVAQSPRYKITEKSQAVAFWCDPISGHATLYWYRQILGQGPELLVQFQDESVVDDSQLPKDRFSAERLKGVDSTLKIQPAELGDSAMYLCASSLARGGNDYGYTFGSGTRLTVV.

A note on this clonotype: A junction boundary mismatches the germline segment, possibly from a read error. This chain joins TRBV4-3 and TRBJ2-7; tentatively, D is TRBD2 (6 bases). The CDR3 extends over 14 amino acids. The V gene's germline CDR1 is LGHNA and CDR2 YSLEER. CDR3 amino acids: CASRQDAGSYEQYF. CDR3 in DNA: TGCGCCAGCAGACAAGATGCCGGGAGTTACGAGCAGTACTTC.

This chain links TRBV30 with TRBJ2-1; TRBD2 matches 8 bases. CDR3 length: 15 amino acids. V shed 2 bases and J 4 bases; nucleotides not matched to a gene: 7. The germline V gene encodes CDR1 GTSNPN and CDR2 SVGIG (reference sequence). The CDR3: CAWSRGSGAYNEQFF. CDR3 sequence (DNA): TGTGCCTGGAGTCGAGGTAGCGGGGCATACAATGAGCAGTTCTTC.

The V gene is TRBV5-1, the J gene TRBJ1-1; 9 nucleotides match TRBD1. V gave up 5 bases and J gave up 4 bases; unmatched junction bases: 9. The length of the CDR3 is 15 residues. Per the germline V gene, CDR1 is SGHRS and CDR2 is YFSETQ. This CDR3 reads CASSYTTGGGTEAFF. In DNA form, the CDR3 reads TGCGCCAGCAGTTATACGACAGGGGGAGGCACTGAAGCTTTCTTT.

This chain's CDR3 is CASSLAVHTEAFF. The CDR3 DNA reads as TGTGCCAGCAGCTTGGCGGTCCACACTGAAGCTTTCTTT. The rearrangement uses TRBV5-6 and TRBJ1-1; D is uncertain. V lost 0 bases to trimming and J lost 3 bases, with 6 bases between them. Germline CDR1 is SGHDT and CDR2 is YYEEEE. The CDR3 runs 13 residues.

This clonotype has a handful of counts. The rearrangement links TRBV2 to TRBJ2-1; 7 positions agree with TRBD2. V shed 3 bases and J 2 bases; nucleotides not matched to a gene: 4. This CDR3 comprises 15 residues. From germline, CDR1 is SNHLY and CDR2 FYNNEI. The CDR3 DNA reads TGTGCCAGCAGTGAGATTGCGGGAGCCTACAATGAGCAGTTCTTC. It encodes CASSEIAGAYNEQFF.

This chain links TRBV30 with TRBJ1-1; maybe TRBD1 (5 bases). This CDR3 is 13 amino acids long. The germline gives CDR1 GTSNPN, CDR2 SVGIG (reference sequence). V lost 1 base and J 8 bases, leaving 14 bases between the germline ends. For the CDR3, the DNA is TGTGCCTGGAGTGGATGGGACGGAGAAGAAGCTTTCTTT. This encodes CAWSGWDGEEAFF.

This clonotype occurred a few times. The gene calls are TRBV21-1 and TRBJ1-5; the table's D call of TRBD1 was not tested on the DNA. TRBV21-1 has pseudogene status. This CDR3 region has 16 residues. CDR3 protein: CASSKRDRGRNQPQHF. The CDR3 DNA sequence: TGTGCCAGCAGCAAACGGGACAGGGGGCGGAATCAGCCCCAGCATTTT.

This clonotype has just a few counts. The CDR3 loop is CASSQGGGQPYGYTF. The CDR3, as DNA: TGTGCCAGCAGCCAAGGTGGAGGACAGCCTTATGGCTACACCTTC. V gene TRBV3-1 combines with J gene TRBJ1-2; a weak D match, TRBD1 (6 bases). The CDR3 loop spans 15 amino acids. CDR1 and CDR2 (germline): LGHDT, YNNKEL (reference sequence). The V and J ends lost 1 base and 5 bases respectively, with 14 bases between them.

The chain carries TRBV7-6 and TRBJ2-1; TRBD2 aligns across 9 bases. The V gene end was trimmed by 5 bases and the J gene end by 8 bases; junction bases not matched to a gene: 16. Germline V gene lookup returns CDR1 SGHVS and CDR2 FNYEAQ. This CDR3 comprises 17 residues. CDR3 protein: CASSVPGARTSDYEQFF. CDR3 DNA: TGTGCCAGCAGCGTCCCGGGCGCCCGGACTAGCGACTATGAGCAGTTCTTC.

The chain joins TRBV5-8 to TRBJ1-1, with D possibly being TRBD1 (5 bases). The germline V gene encodes CDR1 SGHTS and CDR2 YDEGEE. CDR3 length: 13 residues. V gave up 6 bases and J gave up 6 bases, with 15 bases separating them. The CDR3 sequence: CASNNEGAAEAFF. The CDR3, as DNA: TGTGCCAGCAACAATGAAGGGGCGGCTGAAGCTTTCTTT.

The chain couples TRBV11-3 to TRBJ2-4; a possible D gene is TRBD1 (5 bases). This CDR3 is built from 17 residues. Germline assignment: CDR1 SGHNT and CDR2 YENEEA. V dropped 0 bases and J dropped 0 bases, with 12 bases sitting between them. The CDR3 loop is CASSLDDSPLAKNIQYF. CDR3 in DNA: TGTGCCAGCAGCTTAGATGACAGTCCTCTAGCCAAAAACATTCAGTACTTC.

The chain recombines TRBV10-3 with TRBJ1-2; D is perhaps TRBD1 (5 bases). The CDR3 is 13 amino acids. Germline values: CDR1 ENHRY, CDR2 SYGVKD. V was cut by 3 bases and J by 3 bases, with 8 bases left in between. In nucleotides, the CDR3 is TGTGCCATCAGTGATGAAGGGGACTATGGCTACACCTTC. Encoded protein: CAISDEGDYGYTF.

The J gene is TRBJ2-1, the V gene TRBV20-1; 9 bases line up with TRBD1. The CDR3 sequence is 13 residues long. Looked up from germline, CDR1 is DFQATT and CDR2 is SNEGSKA (reference sequence). The CDR3 sequence: CRAAGTGINEQFF. The CDR3 DNA is TGCAGAGCGGCCGGGACAGGGATCAATGAGCAGTTCTTC.

This clonotype turned up a few times. The chain uses TRBV9 and TRBJ2-3; D is undetermined. V gave up 0 bases and J gave up 6 bases, with 14 bases separating them. CDR1 is SGDLS and CDR2 is YYNGEE in the germline V gene. CDR3 length: 15 amino acids. This CDR3 is CASSVGSFFGDTQYF. The DNA for the CDR3 is TGTGCCAGCAGCGTAGGATCGTTCTTCGGGGATACGCAGTATTTT.

This clonotype was seen a few times. The chain joins TRBV2 to TRBJ2-3, with 8 bases lining up with TRBD2. CDR1 SNHLY and CDR2 FYNNEI come from the germline V gene. Trimming removed 7 bases from V and 4 bases from J; junction bases left unmatched: 10. The CDR3 has 15 residues. For the CDR3, the DNA is TGTGCCAGCATTCCGGGACTAGGGAGGGCAGATACGCAGTATTTT. Amino acid sequence: CASIPGLGRADTQYF.

This clonotype was seen only a few times. This chain links TRBV27 with TRBJ2-3; 14 bases are shared with TRBD2. Germline V gene lookup returns CDR1 MNHEY and CDR2 SMNVEV (reference sequence). The CDR3 is 15 amino acids. V shed 5 bases and J 10 bases; nucleotides not matched to a gene: 8. CDR3 DNA sequence: TGTGCCAGCAGTGCCCAGACTAGCGGGAGGGCCGCGCAGTATTTT. This encodes CASSAQTSGRAAQYF.

The rearrangement links TRBV9 to TRBJ2-6; unclear D gene. CDR3 length: 16 residues. CDR1 is SGDLS, CDR2 YYNGEE, per germline. The germline V and J ends were trimmed by 3 bases and 0 bases, with 10 bases remaining between them. Here the CDR3 DNA reads TGTGCCAGCAGCGCAGGACGGATCTCTGGGGCCAACGTCCTGACTTTC. Encoded protein: CASSAGRISGANVLTF.

This clonotype occurred a few times. The rearrangement links TRBV7-9 to TRBJ2-1; D perhaps matches TRBD2 (5 bases). CDR1 is SEHNR and CDR2 is FQNEAQ in the germline V gene (reference sequence). This CDR3 spans 11 amino acids. The CDR3 coding sequence is TGTGGAGGGCCGGAAAACAATGAGCAGTTCTTC. As protein: CGGPENNEQFF.

CDR3 sequence (DNA): TGCAGCGTTGATGGGGGACAGGGGGAGGAGACCCAGTACTTC. Its protein is CSVDGGQGEETQYF. The chain couples TRBV29-1 to TRBJ2-5; 11 bases agree with TRBD1. Germline values: CDR1 SQVTM, CDR2 ANQGSEA. With V trimmed by 3 bases and J by 5 bases, 5 bases remained unmatched. The CDR3 loop spans 14 amino acids.

V usage is TRBV3-1 and J usage is TRBJ2-3; 8 nucleotides align to TRBD2. This CDR3 comprises 16 residues. Trimming cost V 3 bases and J 6 bases; bases outside gene matches: 11. In germline, CDR1 is LGHDT, CDR2 YNNKEL (reference sequence). CDR3 sequence: CASSQDLAGPWDTQYF. CDR3 sequence (DNA): TGTGCCAGCAGCCAGGACCTAGCGGGTCCCTGGGATACGCAGTATTTT.

The table lists this clonotype with a few counts. The chain links TRBV24-1 to TRBJ2-3; the D is unclear. Trimming took 1 base from V and 7 from J, leaving 5 bases between them. Germline loops: CDR1 KGHDR, CDR2 SFDVKD. There are 12 residues in the CDR3. In DNA form, the CDR3 reads TGTGCCACCAGTGATTTACTGTATACGCAGTATTTT. Protein sequence: CATSDLLYTQYF.

The rearrangement joins TRBV18 to TRBJ2-3; D not resolved. Trimming shortened V by 3 bases and J by 2 bases, and 15 bases separated the two germline ends. The CDR3 contains 16 residues. From germline, CDR1 is KGHSH and CDR2 LQKENI. The CDR3 reads CASSPTVGTYTDTQYF. The DNA of the CDR3 is TGTGCCAGCTCACCGACGGTGGGCACTTACACAGATACGCAGTATTTT.

At least ten counts were recorded for this clonotype. V and J are TRBV5-1 and TRBJ2-3, with no clear D. Per germline, CDR1 SGHRS and CDR2 YFSETQ. CDR3 length equals 12 residues. With 5 bases removed from V and 1 base from J, the gap between germline ends came to 5 bases. In DNA, the CDR3 is TGCGCCAGCAGTATAGGCACAGATACGCAGTATTTT. As protein: CASSIGTDTQYF.

This clonotype was seen a handful of times. The chain joins TRBV7-2 to TRBJ2-1; D perhaps matches TRBD1 (6 bases). Trimming took 5 bases from V and 5 from J, leaving 10 bases between them. Germline CDR1 reads SGHTA; CDR2 reads FQGNSA. CDR3 length: 13 residues. CDR3 DNA: TGTGCCAGCAGCCTGGACAGAAACAATGAGCAGTTCTTC. Translated, it gives CASSLDRNNEQFF. Looking up the rest from reference TRBV7-2 and TRBJ2-1 gives the full variable domain: GAGVSQSPSNKVTEKGKDVELRCDPISGHTALYWYRQSLGQGLEFLIYFQGNSAPDKSGLPSDRFSAERTGGSVSTLTIQRTQQEDSAVYLCASSLDRNNEQFFGPGTRLTVL.

This clonotype was counted between two and nine times. This CDR3 is CASSDRQTYEQYF. The CDR3, as DNA: TGTGCCAGCAGCGATCGACAAACCTACGAGCAGTACTTC. This chain links TRBV7-2 with TRBJ2-7, with no clear D. The CDR3 covers 13 residues. From germline, CDR1 is SGHTA and CDR2 FQGNSA. With 5 bases removed from V and 2 bases from J, the gap between germline ends came to 10 bases.

The rearrangement joins TRBV19 to TRBJ1-1; D is perhaps TRBD1 (5 bases). CDR3 length equals 12 residues. The germline CDR1 and CDR2 sequences are LNHDA and SQIVND (reference sequence). Trimming shortened V by 8 bases and J by 1 base, and 8 bases separated the two germline ends. The CDR3 region is CASWTRNTEAFF. The CDR3 DNA is TGTGCCAGTTGGACAAGGAACACTGAAGCTTTCTTT.

Only a few counts were recorded for this clonotype. The J gene is TRBJ2-2, the V gene TRBV7-9; TRBD1 agrees at 7 bases. The germline V gene has CDR1 SEHNR and CDR2 FQNEAQ (reference sequence). CDR3 size: 15 residues. The V segment lost 1 base and the J segment 6 bases; nucleotides outside the gene matches: 5. Here the CDR3 DNA reads TGTGCCAGCAGCTTAGGGGACAGAATTGCCGGGGAGCTGTTTTTT. Protein product: CASSLGDRIAGELFF.

The rearrangement uses TRBV11-2 and TRBJ1-2; D may be TRBD1 (5 bases). The CDR3 contains 14 residues. V lost 0 bases to trimming and J lost 8 bases, with 13 bases between them. Germline V gene lookup returns CDR1 SGHAT and CDR2 FQNNGV. The CDR3 protein is CASSLDRLGDGYTF. In DNA form, the CDR3 reads TGTGCCAGCAGCTTAGATCGTCTGGGGGACGGCTACACCTTC.